This TCR beta chain is from a study of shared clonotypes between healthy human individuals. Among the donors, all were Caucasian adults who lived in Nashville, Tennessee. The study used 85 million or so PBMCs per unsorted sample for genomic DNA. Methods used by the authors: Owing to the provision of junction-only sequences devoid of quality scores by immunoSEQ, filtering differed. Sequenced by immunoSEQ multiplex PCR; TCRdb stores in-frame clones only, minus some. V and J calls and clone size come straight from that table; D and trimming were deduced from the DNA. The sample records about 490,000 clones, less than 80% being singletons. Study-level points and caveats: The low donor count limited represented genetic and exposure-history diversity.

V lost 1 base to trimming and J lost 5 bases, with 15 bases between them. This CDR3 is 15 amino acids long. Germline-derived CDR1 and CDR2 are SGHKS and YYEKEE (reference sequence). Regarding this clone: Its antigen is not identified.

Specimen: PBMCs. The J gene is TRBJ2-5, the V gene TRBV5-5, with D possibly being TRBD1 (6 bases). This clonotype was sampled from a woman in her thirties or forties in good health. Some clones in this sample may be carry-over from other donors' samples. The CDR3 region has the DNA TGTGCCAGCAGCTTGACAGGGAGTAAGGTCGAGACCCAGTACTTC. It codes for CASSLTGSKVETQYF.